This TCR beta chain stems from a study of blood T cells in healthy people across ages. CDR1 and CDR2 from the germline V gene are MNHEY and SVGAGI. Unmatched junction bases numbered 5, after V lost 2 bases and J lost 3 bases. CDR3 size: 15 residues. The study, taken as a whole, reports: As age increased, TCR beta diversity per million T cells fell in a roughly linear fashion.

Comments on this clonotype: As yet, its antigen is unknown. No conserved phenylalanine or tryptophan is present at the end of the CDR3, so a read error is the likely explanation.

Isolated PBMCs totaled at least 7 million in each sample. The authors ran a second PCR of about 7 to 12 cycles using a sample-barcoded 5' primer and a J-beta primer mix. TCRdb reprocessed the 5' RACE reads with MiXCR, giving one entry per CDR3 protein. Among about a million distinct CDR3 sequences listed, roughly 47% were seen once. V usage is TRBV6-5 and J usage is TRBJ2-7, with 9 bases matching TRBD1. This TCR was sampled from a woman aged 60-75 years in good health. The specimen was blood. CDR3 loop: CASSYRGTGLYEQYL. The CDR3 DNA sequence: TGTGCCAGCAGTTACCGAGGGACAGGGCTCTACGAGCAGTACTTA.